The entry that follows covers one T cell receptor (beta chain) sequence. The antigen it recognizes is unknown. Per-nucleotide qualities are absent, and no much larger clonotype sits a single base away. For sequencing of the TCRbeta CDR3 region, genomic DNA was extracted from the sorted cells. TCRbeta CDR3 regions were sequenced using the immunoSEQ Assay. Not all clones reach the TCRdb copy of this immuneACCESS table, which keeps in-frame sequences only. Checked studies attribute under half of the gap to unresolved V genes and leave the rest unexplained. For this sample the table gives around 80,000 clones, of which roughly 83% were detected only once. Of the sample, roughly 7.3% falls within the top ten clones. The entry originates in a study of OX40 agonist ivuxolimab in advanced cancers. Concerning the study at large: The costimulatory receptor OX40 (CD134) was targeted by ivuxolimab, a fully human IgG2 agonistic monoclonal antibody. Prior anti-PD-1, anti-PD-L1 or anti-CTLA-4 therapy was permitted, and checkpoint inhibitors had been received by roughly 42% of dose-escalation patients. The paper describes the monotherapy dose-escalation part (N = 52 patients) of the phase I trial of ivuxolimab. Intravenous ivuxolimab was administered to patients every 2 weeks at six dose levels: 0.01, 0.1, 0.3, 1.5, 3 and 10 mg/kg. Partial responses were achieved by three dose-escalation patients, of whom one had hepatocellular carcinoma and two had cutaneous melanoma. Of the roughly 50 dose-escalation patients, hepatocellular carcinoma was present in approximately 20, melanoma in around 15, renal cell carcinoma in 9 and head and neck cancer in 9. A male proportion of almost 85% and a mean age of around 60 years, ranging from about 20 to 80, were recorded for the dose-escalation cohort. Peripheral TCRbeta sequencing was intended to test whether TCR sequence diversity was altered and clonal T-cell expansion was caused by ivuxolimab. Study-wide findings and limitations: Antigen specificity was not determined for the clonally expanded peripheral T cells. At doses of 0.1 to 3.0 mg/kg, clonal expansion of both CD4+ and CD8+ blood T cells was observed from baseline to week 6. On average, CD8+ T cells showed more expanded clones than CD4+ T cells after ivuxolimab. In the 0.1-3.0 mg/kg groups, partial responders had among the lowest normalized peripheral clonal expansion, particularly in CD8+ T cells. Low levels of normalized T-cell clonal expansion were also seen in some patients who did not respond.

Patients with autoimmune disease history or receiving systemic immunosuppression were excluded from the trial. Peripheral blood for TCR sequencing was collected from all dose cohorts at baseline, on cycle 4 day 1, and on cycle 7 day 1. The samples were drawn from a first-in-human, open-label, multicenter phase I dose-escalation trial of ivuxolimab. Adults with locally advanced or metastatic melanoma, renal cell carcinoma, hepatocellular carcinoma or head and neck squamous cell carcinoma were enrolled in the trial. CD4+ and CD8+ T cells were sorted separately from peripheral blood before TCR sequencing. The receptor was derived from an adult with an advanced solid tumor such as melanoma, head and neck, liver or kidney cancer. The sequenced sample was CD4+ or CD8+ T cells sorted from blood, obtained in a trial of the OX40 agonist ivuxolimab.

The DNA sequence is given as TGTGCCAGCAGCTTACGGGAGGTAGGCGAGCAGTACTTC. Its coded protein is CASSLREVGEQYF. The rearranged segments are TRBV7-9 and TRBJ2-7; the junction holds 7 bases that match TRBD2. From the cysteine up to the phenylalanine, the CDR3 has a length of 13 residues. Left in the record is the CDR3 DNA by itself, 39 bases read in frame from the first base. Compared with germline, V lacks 2 bases and J lacks 6 bases; bases without a gene match: 4. The germline V gene (reference sequence) provides CDR1 SEHNR and CDR2 FQNEAQ.